This T cell receptor (beta chain) was captured in a study of OX40 agonist ivuxolimab in advanced cancers. Study background: At around 81% male, the cohort had a mean age of approximately 60 years, ranging from about 20 to 90. Anti-PD-1, anti-PD-L1 or anti-CTLA-4 therapy given earlier was allowed, and 40% had some. Three patients, one with hepatocellular carcinoma and two with cutaneous melanoma, achieved partial responses. Overall study results and limits: CD4+ T cells averaged fewer expanded clones than CD8+ T cells.

By share, this clone counts as medium-sized (0.01 to 0.1%). What it binds is unknown. The same CDR3 is also encoded by other DNA sequences in this sample. Germline V gene sequence: CDR1 SGHRS, CDR2 YFSETQ. The V end lost 3 bases, the J end lost 0 bases, and 1 base lay between the germline ends. This CDR3 is built from 11 residues. Some clones are missing from TCRdb's copy, which holds only in-frame ones; the method was immunoSEQ multiplex PCR. The table has 55,000 to 95,000 clones, around nine tenths seen once. The sample consisted of CD4+ or CD8+ T cells sorted from blood, taken in a trial of the OX40 agonist ivuxolimab. This clonotype was obtained from an adult with an advanced solid tumor such as melanoma, head and neck, liver or kidney cancer. This chain uses TRBV5-1 with TRBJ2-7; D remains unclear. The CDR3 region is CASSSSYEQYF. The CDR3 region has the DNA TGCGCCAGCAGCTCCTCCTACGAGCAGTACTTC. The full variable domain, completed using reference TRBV5-1 and TRBJ2-7, is KAGVTQTPRYLIKTRGQQVTLSCSPISGHRSVSWYQQTPGQGLQFLFEYFSETQRNKGNFPGRFSGRQFSNSRSEMNVSTLELGDSALYLCASSSSYEQYFGPGTRLTVT.